The source of this T cell receptor (beta chain) is a study of cytomegalovirus exposure and HLA in healthy donors. Study-wide results and caveats: Immune exposure information available was restricted to CMV serostatus.

J gave up 5 bases and V 5 bases, and 3 bases lay outside the gene matches. Per germline, CDR1 SGHTA and CDR2 FQGTGA. CDR3 size: 14 residues. 60 Vbeta and 13 Jbeta primers were used in PCR. Repertoires were generated with immunoSEQ multiplex PCR, while TCRdb's copy carries only in-frame clones and drops some. Altogether approximately 160,000 clones are present, approximately 71% being singletons, with the ten largest covering just under 5%. In regard to this clone: Antigen unknown.

Sequenced sample: PBMCs. V usage is TRBV7-3 and J usage is TRBJ2-3; 11 bases match TRBD2. This sequence was found in a male donor in good health and CMV-seronegative. CDR3 region: CASSPGLAGDTQYF. The CDR3 coding sequence is TGTGCCAGCAGCCCCGGACTAGCGGGAGATACGCAGTATTTT.